This T cell receptor beta chain was observed in a study of beta chain features in type 1 diabetes. Overall study findings and caveats: Over-representation of high TCR-expressing cells was a possible consequence of cDNA sequencing.

What was sequenced were expressed TCRB transcripts, since all of the isolated RNA had been reverse transcribed. Produced via immunoSEQ multiplex PCR; TCRdb's table is partial and in-frame only. The table lists around 310,000 clones, approximately 10% of them singletons. To note about this clone: What it binds is not known.

Sorted populations all had greater than 95% purity. This sequence originates from a woman younger than 45 in good health. Source material: naive CD4+ T cells from blood.

CDR3 protein: CASSERGNTQYF. CDR3 bases: TGTGCCAGCAGTGAACGGGGAAATACGCAGTATTTT. The chain couples TRBV6-1 to TRBJ2-3, with D tentatively TRBD2 (5 bases). Germline CDR1 reads MNHNS; CDR2 reads SASEGT. This CDR3 contains 12 residues. V lost 2 bases to trimming and J lost 7 bases, with 7 bases between them.